Following are 2 T cell receptor beta chains from one sample sequenced in a study of T cell responses to AZD1222 COVID-19 vaccine. Libraries were prepared by immunoSEQ multiplex PCR; TCRdb keeps only in-frame clonotypes and omits some of them. Altogether about 150,000 clones are present, 92% being singletons, with the ten largest covering approximately 3.3%. Sample: peripheral blood, taken 28 days after the second AZD1222 dose. These receptors originate from an adult who received the AZD1222 COVID-19 vaccine.

The chain recombines TRBV7-9 with TRBJ1-6; D is undetermined. Per the germline V gene, CDR1 is SEHNR and CDR2 is FQNEAQ (reference sequence). The CDR3 is made up of 15 amino acids. The germline V and J ends were trimmed by 2 bases and 9 bases, with 14 bases remaining between them. The CDR3 bases are TGTGCCAGCAGCTTATTTGCAGAGGGAAGTTCACCCCTCCACTTT. Protein product: CASSLFAEGSSPLHF.

This chain uses TRBV10-3 with TRBJ1-5, with D perhaps matching TRBD1 (5 bases). Germline-derived CDR1 and CDR2 are ENHRY and SYGVKD. The ends were cut back, 4 bases at V and 6 bases at J, with 19 bases in the middle. This CDR3 has 16 residues. CDR3 sequence (DNA): TGTGCCATCAGTGGGGAACGGGACCCGGTGGGTCAGCCCCAGCATTTT. Amino acid sequence: CAISGERDPVGQPQHF.